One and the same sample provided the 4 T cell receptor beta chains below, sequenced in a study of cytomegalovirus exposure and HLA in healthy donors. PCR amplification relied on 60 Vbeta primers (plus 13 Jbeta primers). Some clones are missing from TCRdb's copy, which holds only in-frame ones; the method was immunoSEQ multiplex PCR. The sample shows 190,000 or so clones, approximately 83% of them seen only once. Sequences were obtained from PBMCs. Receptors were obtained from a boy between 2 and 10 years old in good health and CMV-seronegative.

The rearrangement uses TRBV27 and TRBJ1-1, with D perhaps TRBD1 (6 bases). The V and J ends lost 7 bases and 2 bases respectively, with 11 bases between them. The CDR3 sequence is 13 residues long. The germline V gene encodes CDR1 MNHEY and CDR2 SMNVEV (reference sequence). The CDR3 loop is CASTGQLNTEAFF. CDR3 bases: TGTGCCAGCACTGGACAGCTAAACACTGAAGCTTTCTTT.

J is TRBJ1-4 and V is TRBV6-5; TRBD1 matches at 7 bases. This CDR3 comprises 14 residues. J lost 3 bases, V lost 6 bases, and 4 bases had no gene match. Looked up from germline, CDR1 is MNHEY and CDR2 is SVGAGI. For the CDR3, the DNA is TGTGCCAGCAGAACAGGGGTGGCTAATGAAAAACTGTTTTTT. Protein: CASRTGVANEKLFF.

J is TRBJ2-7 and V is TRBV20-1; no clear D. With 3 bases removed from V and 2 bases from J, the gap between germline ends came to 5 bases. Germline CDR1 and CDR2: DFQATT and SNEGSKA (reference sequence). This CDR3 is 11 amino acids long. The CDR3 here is CSASSPYEQYF. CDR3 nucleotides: TGCAGTGCTAGTAGCCCCTACGAGCAGTACTTC.

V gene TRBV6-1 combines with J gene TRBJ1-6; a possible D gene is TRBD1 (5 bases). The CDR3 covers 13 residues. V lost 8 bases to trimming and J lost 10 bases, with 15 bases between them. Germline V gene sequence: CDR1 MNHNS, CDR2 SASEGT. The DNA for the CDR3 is TGTGCCAGCCTGCCAGGGATGGGGTCACCCCTCCACTTT. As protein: CASLPGMGSPLHF.